Sequencing of this T cell receptor (beta chain) was carried out in a study of early T cells in non-severe SARS-CoV-2 infection. V lost 2 bases to trimming and J lost 8 bases, with 21 bases between them. The CDR3 covers 16 residues. Germline loops: CDR1 MNHNS, CDR2 SASEGT. TCRdb re-analysed the 5' RACE reads in MiXCR, keeping a single row per CDR3 protein. This table holds 45,000 to 75,000 distinct CDR3 sequences, roughly 12% found once. The sequence was collected from an adult who was a healthcare worker with PCR-confirmed SARS-CoV-2 infection or an uninfected control (not recorded which). Sequencing input: whole blood. This chain joins TRBV6-1 and TRBJ1-1, with D tentatively TRBD1 (5 bases). Here the CDR3 reads CASSERGTLITAEAFF. CDR3 nucleotide sequence: TGTGCCAGCAGTGAAAGGGGTACATTGATCACAGCAGAAGCTTTCTTT.